Presented here are 25 T cell receptor beta chains from one specimen sequenced in a study of OX40 agonist ivuxolimab in advanced cancers. Sequencing was performed with immunoSEQ multiplex PCR; in TCRdb, only in-frame clones are kept and a portion is missing. This table holds approximately 130,000 clones, roughly 91% found once. Sequencing was performed on CD4+ or CD8+ T cells sorted from blood, taken in a trial of the OX40 agonist ivuxolimab. The receptors here all came from an adult with an advanced solid tumor such as melanoma, head and neck, liver or kidney cancer.

The J gene is TRBJ1-6, the V gene TRBV9; 7 nucleotides line up with TRBD1. The CDR3 has 14 residues. Unmatched junction bases numbered 3, after V lost 3 bases and J lost 6 bases. Germline values: CDR1 SGDLS, CDR2 YYNGEE. CDR3 loop: CASSESGGNSPLHF. CDR3 in DNA: TGTGCCAGCAGCGAATCAGGGGGTAATTCACCCCTCCACTTT.

V gene TRBV5-1 combines with J gene TRBJ2-2; 7 nucleotides match TRBD1. Looked up from germline, CDR1 is SGHRS and CDR2 is YFSETQ. V was clipped by 7 bases and J by 6 bases; unmatched bases: 12. The CDR3 is 15 residues long. The CDR3 sequence: CASAGRGSEPGELFF. DNA of the CDR3: TGCGCCAGCGCGGGCAGGGGGTCGGAGCCCGGGGAGCTGTTTTTT.

The chain combines TRBV7-2 with TRBJ1-1, with no clear D. The CDR3 is 14 amino acids. Germline CDR1 and CDR2: SGHTA and FQGNSA. V was pared by 5 bases and J by 4 bases, with 14 bases between. The CDR3 here is CASSPGQRGTEAFF. The CDR3 DNA follows: TGTGCCAGCAGCCCGGGTCAGCGGGGCACTGAAGCTTTCTTT.

V is TRBV29-1 and J is TRBJ1-2; D is ambiguous. This CDR3 is built from 12 residues. The germline V gene has CDR1 SQVTM and CDR2 ANQGSEA. Trimming left V 4 bases short and J 1 base short, with 7 bases between. In nucleotides, the CDR3 is TGCAGCGTTGCTGCCGGTAACTATGGCTACACCTTC. Protein sequence: CSVAAGNYGYTF.

The count of this clone is one. CDR3 nucleotide sequence: TGTGCCACCAGCAGAGATTGGGGGGGCGGTGAGCAGTTCTTC. The encoded protein is CATSRDWGGGEQFF. J is TRBJ2-1 and V is TRBV15; weak D call: TRBD2 (7 bases). This CDR3 is built from 14 residues. V lost 0 bases to trimming and J lost 9 bases, with 12 bases between them. CDR1 LNHNV and CDR2 YYDKDF come from the germline V gene (reference sequence). Filled out from reference TRBV15 and TRBJ2-1, the complete variable domain reads DAMVIQNPRYQVTQFGKPVTLSCSQTLNHNVMYWYQQKSSQAPKLLFHYYDKDFNNEADTPDNFQSRRPNTSFCFLDIRSPGLGDTAMYLCATSRDWGGGEQFFGPGTRLTVL.

The chain couples TRBV27 to TRBJ2-2, with 10 nucleotides matching TRBD2. Trimming cost V 9 bases and J 8 bases; bases outside gene matches: 12. In germline, CDR1 is MNHEY, CDR2 SMNVEV (reference sequence). This CDR3 spans 15 amino acids. For the CDR3, the DNA is TGTGCCAGTGGGTCCCAGCTAGCGGGAGTTGGGGAGCTGTTTTTT. This gives the protein CASGSQLAGVGELFF.

The chain links TRBV15 to TRBJ2-5; 8 nucleotides align to TRBD1. The CDR3 sequence is 16 residues long. Germline values: CDR1 LNHNV, CDR2 YYDKDF (reference sequence). V shed 0 bases and J 4 bases; nucleotides not matched to a gene: 7. For the CDR3, the DNA is TGTGCCACCAGCAGAGACAGGGGGCGAGGAGGAGAGACCCAGTACTTC. Its protein is CATSRDRGRGGETQYF.

The genes are TRBV4-1 and TRBJ1-1; no reliable D call. There are 15 residues in the CDR3. Trimming removed 0 bases from V and 0 bases from J, with 8 bases in between. CDR1 MGHRA and CDR2 YSYEKL come from the germline V gene. Here the CDR3 reads CASSQDPDLNTEAFF. DNA of the CDR3: TGCGCCAGCAGCCAAGATCCAGACCTGAACACTGAAGCTTTCTTT.

The V call is TRBV11-2, the J call TRBJ1-2; TRBD1 might be the D (6 bases). The length of the CDR3 is 14 residues. The germline V gene has CDR1 SGHAT and CDR2 FQNNGV. V lost 5 bases, J lost 8 bases, and 18 bases lay in between. The CDR3 coding sequence is TGTGCCAGCAGCCCCGGACAGCCCATACGGGGCTACACCTTC. Amino acid sequence: CASSPGQPIRGYTF.

This clone is a singleton in its sample. This chain connects TRBV19 to TRBJ1-2; TRBD1 aligns across 8 bases. The germline V gene has CDR1 LNHDA and CDR2 SQIVND (reference sequence). This CDR3 contains 17 residues. V lost 2 bases, J lost 8 bases, and 16 bases stayed unmatched. The CDR3 is CASSIWSTPGQAKGYTF. The CDR3 region has the DNA TGTGCCAGTAGTATATGGAGTACTCCGGGACAGGCTAAAGGCTACACCTTC.

This clone has more than one count but fewer than ten. At one end, the junction sequence differs from germline, possibly due to a read error. The V call is TRBV28, the J call TRBJ2-7; either TRBD1 or TRBD2 may fit D (5 bases each). The CDR3 is 14 residues long. Germline V lookup: CDR1 MDHEN, CDR2 SYDVKM. The CDR3 sequence: CASSLLGTMGEQYF. The CDR3 DNA is TGTGCCAGCAGCTTATTAGGGACCATGGGGGAGCAGTACTTC.

The rearrangement links TRBV4-3 to TRBJ2-7; perhaps TRBD1 as D (6 bases). The V end lost 3 bases, the J end lost 6 bases, and 21 bases lay between the germline ends. CDR3 length equals 16 residues. The V gene's germline CDR1 is LGHNA and CDR2 YSLEER. CDR3 residues: CASSQALTGAPGEQYF. In DNA form, the CDR3 reads TGCGCCAGCAGCCAGGCACTGACAGGCGCCCCAGGCGAGCAGTACTTC.

V gene TRBV5-4 combines with J gene TRBJ1-1, with 8 bases identical to TRBD1. Germline V gene lookup returns CDR1 SGHNT and CDR2 YYREEE (reference sequence). The ends lost 4 bases at V and 11 bases at J; junction bases unmatched: 7. This CDR3 region has 12 residues. The CDR3 region has the DNA TGTGCCAGCAGCCCACAGGGGGTTGGTGCTTTCTTT. Protein: CASSPQGVGAFF. The full variable domain, with the rest looked up from reference TRBV5-4 and TRBJ1-1, is ETGVTQSPTHLIKTRGQQVTLRCSSQSGHNTVSWYQQALGQGPQFIFQYYREEENGRGNFPPRFSGLQFPNYSSELNVNALELDDSALYLCASSPQGVGAFFGQGTRLTVV.

Details on this clone: Other DNA sequences in the sample encode the same CDR3. The CDR3 loop reads CASSLVETQYF. DNA for the CDR3: TGTGCCAGCAGCTTAGTGGAGACCCAGTACTTC. The V and J genes are TRBV7-2 and TRBJ2-5; D uncertain. The CDR3 sequence is 11 residues long. Germline values: CDR1 SGHTA, CDR2 FQGNSA. V was shortened by 1 base and J by 5 bases, with 2 bases between the two germline ends.

This clone was detected only a few times. This chain connects TRBV7-9 to TRBJ1-2; D call uncertain. This CDR3 is built from 13 residues. CDR1 is SEHNR and CDR2 is FQNEAQ in the germline V gene (reference sequence). V lost 5 bases and J 4 bases, leaving 11 bases between the germline ends. CDR3 in amino acids: CASSRAVAYGYTF. The CDR3 DNA is TGTGCCAGCAGCCGAGCGGTGGCCTATGGCTACACCTTC.

The chain combines TRBV19 with TRBJ2-7, with D perhaps TRBD1 (6 bases). From germline, CDR1 is LNHDA and CDR2 SQIVND (reference sequence). Trimming took off 6 bases at V and 3 bases at J, with 18 bases between the two ends. CDR3 length equals 15 residues. In DNA, the CDR3 is TGTGCCAGTAGCGAAACGACAGGCCCTAACTACGAGCAGTACTTC. It yields the protein CASSETTGPNYEQYF. The complete variable domain, with remaining parts taken from reference TRBV19 and TRBJ2-7, reads DGGITQSPKYLFRKEGQNVTLSCEQNLNHDAMYWYRQDPGQGLRLIYYSQIVNDFQKGDIAEGYSVSREKKESFPLTVTSAQKNPTAFYLCASSETTGPNYEQYFGPGTRLTVT.

Comment on this clone: Germline is not matched at one junction end, which may reflect a read error. The chain has TRBV7-7 and TRBJ2-7, with D hard to call. The CDR3 is 16 amino acids. Germline V lookup: CDR1 SSHAT, CDR2 FNYEAQ (reference sequence). CDR3 DNA: TGTGCTAGCAGCTTAAAAGCACACGACAAGACCTACGAGCAGTACTTC. Translated: CASSLKAHDKTYEQYF.

The sample holds one count of this clone. CDR3: CASSPGTGDGYTF. As DNA, the CDR3 is TGTGCCAGCAGTCCGGGGACAGGGGATGGCTACACCTTC. The gene calls are TRBV12-1 and TRBJ1-2; the table calls TRBD1, which could not be checked here. TRBV12-1 is a pseudogene locus. CDR3 length: 13 residues.

The chain employs TRBV28 and TRBJ1-3; no clear D. The length of the CDR3 is 14 residues. V was clipped by 4 bases and J by 3 bases, with 10 bases between them. CDR1 is MDHEN, CDR2 SYDVKM, per germline. As DNA, the CDR3 is TGTGCCAGCAGTTCAGGTGTCCTTGGAAACACCATATATTTT. Its protein product is CASSSGVLGNTIYF.

The chain combines TRBV6-5 with TRBJ1-5; 10 bases are a match to TRBD1. The CDR3 sequence is 13 residues long. The V gene end was trimmed by 7 bases and the J gene end by 8 bases; junction bases not matched to a gene: 5. CDR1 is MNHEY and CDR2 is SVGAGI in the germline V gene. The CDR3 protein is CASNGQGGKPQHF. CDR3 coding DNA: TGTGCCAGCAATGGACAGGGGGGGAAGCCCCAGCATTTT.

This chain connects TRBV6-6 to TRBJ1-2, with D possibly TRBD1 on 5 matching bases. Germline CDR1 and CDR2: MNHNY and SVGAGI (reference sequence). The CDR3 consists of 13 residues. The V end lost 10 bases, the J end lost 5 bases, and 17 bases lay between the germline ends. The CDR3 nucleotides are TGTGCCATACAAGGGGAGGCGATTTATGGCTACACCTTC. Its protein is CAIQGEAIYGYTF.

This chain joins TRBV7-9 and TRBJ2-3, with TRBD2 as a possible D gene (5 bases). V was pared by 4 bases and J by 0 bases, with 11 bases between. The germline V gene encodes CDR1 SEHNR and CDR2 FQNEAQ (reference sequence). The CDR3 length is 15 residues. The CDR3 loop reads CASSSYTGSTDTQYF. As DNA, the CDR3 is TGTGCCAGCAGCTCGTATACGGGGAGCACAGATACGCAGTATTTT. The complete variable domain, with remaining parts taken from reference TRBV7-9 and TRBJ2-3, reads DTGVSQNPRHKITKRGQNVTFRCDPISEHNRLYWYRQTLGQGPEFLTYFQNEAQLEKSRLLSDRFSAERPKGSFSTLEIQRTEQGDSAMYLCASSSYTGSTDTQYFGPGTRLTVL.

The CDR3 sequence: CASSFAGQGGSGANVLTF. CDR3 sequence (DNA): TGTGCCAGCAGCTTCGCGGGACAGGGGGGTTCTGGGGCCAACGTCCTGACTTTC. The chain couples TRBV11-2 to TRBJ2-6, with TRBD1 matching over 11 bases. Per germline, CDR1 SGHAT and CDR2 FQNNGV. CDR3 size: 18 residues. After removal of 3 bases from V and 1 base from J, the junction contained 5 bases not matched to a gene. The full variable domain, with the rest looked up from reference TRBV11-2 and TRBJ2-6, is EAGVAQSPRYKIIEKRQSVAFWCNPISGHATLYWYQQILGQGPKLLIQFQNNGVVDDSQLPKDRFSAERLKGVDSTLKIQPAKLEDSAVYLCASSFAGQGGSGANVLTFGAGSRLTVL.

The chain uses TRBV6-6 and TRBJ2-7, with D possibly TRBD2 on 6 matching bases. Trimming took 2 bases from V and 1 from J, leaving 6 bases between them. This CDR3 region has 13 residues. Per germline, CDR1 MNHNY and CDR2 SVGAGI (reference sequence). This CDR3 reads CASSYGGSYEQYF. The CDR3 bases are TGTGCCAGCAGTTACGGGGGGTCCTACGAGCAGTACTTC.

The rearrangement joins TRBV5-1 to TRBJ2-1; D might be TRBD2 (5 bases). The CDR3 spans 15 residues. V lost 6 bases, J lost 5 bases, and 18 bases lay in between. CDR1 is SGHRS and CDR2 is YFSETQ in the germline V gene. The CDR3 bases are TGCGCCAGCACGATACTAGAGGGCACGGACAATGAGCAGTTCTTC. It specifies CASTILEGTDNEQFF.